A single sample is the source of the 23 T cell receptor beta chains below, sequenced in a study of cytomegalovirus exposure and HLA in healthy donors. Amplification used 60 Vbeta primers and 13 Jbeta primers. The data were produced by immunoSEQ multiplex PCR, yet TCRdb's version contains in-frame clones alone and is incomplete. Among 80,000 to 130,000 clones listed, approximately 82% were seen once. The sequencing sample was made of PBMCs. The receptors stem from a young woman in good health and CMV-seronegative.

This sequence joins TRBV28 and TRBJ2-7; TRBD2 agrees at 8 bases. Trimming at V came to 2 bases and at J to 0 bases, leaving 3 bases not matched to a gene. This CDR3 has 15 residues. Germline V lookup: CDR1 MDHEN, CDR2 SYDVKM. The CDR3 region has the DNA TGTGCCAGCAGTTTAAGCGGGGGCTCCTCCTACGAGCAGTACTTC. This translates into CASSLSGGSSYEQYF.

A word on this clone: Other DNA sequences in this sample translate to the same CDR3. The chain is built from TRBV28 and TRBJ2-7, with D tentatively TRBD1 (5 bases). V was clipped by 2 bases and J by 5 bases, with 10 bases between them. CDR1 and CDR2 from the germline V gene are MDHEN and SYDVKM. The CDR3 contains 13 residues. CDR3 loop: CASSLSTGHEQYF. As DNA, the CDR3 is TGTGCCAGCAGTTTAAGCACAGGCCACGAGCAGTACTTC. The full variable domain, completed using reference TRBV28 and TRBJ2-7, is DVKVTQSSRYLVKRTGEKVFLECVQDMDHENMFWYRQDPGLGLRLIYFSYDVKMKEKGDIPEGYSVSREKKERFSLILESASTNQTSMYLCASSLSTGHEQYFGPGTRLTVT.

The chain combines TRBV29-1 with TRBJ2-1, with a weak D call TRBD1 (6 bases). The germline V gene encodes CDR1 SQVTM and CDR2 ANQGSEA. The CDR3 is 13 amino acids. V lost 5 bases, J lost 4 bases, and 12 bases lay in between. The CDR3 protein is CSVLGQTYNEQFF. Here the CDR3 DNA reads TGCAGCGTTCTCGGACAGACTTACAATGAGCAGTTCTTC.

The CDR3 loop is CASSPRPGTGGSSGNTIYF. The CDR3 region has the DNA TGTGCCAGCAGCCCCCGTCCCGGGACAGGGGGAAGCTCTGGAAACACCATATATTTT. The genes are TRBV11-2 and TRBJ1-3, with 11 bases that match TRBD1. V trimming: 5 bases; J trimming: 0 bases; junction bases outside the gene matches: 12. Germline V gene sequence: CDR1 SGHAT, CDR2 FQNNGV. This CDR3 region has 19 residues.

The V and J genes are TRBV5-1 and TRBJ1-3; perhaps TRBD1 as D (6 bases). The length of the CDR3 is 16 residues. Germline-derived CDR1 and CDR2 are SGHRS and YFSETQ. V was cut by 0 bases and J by 1 base, with 11 bases left in between. CDR3 sequence reads: CASSLGEQGSGNTIYF. The CDR3 DNA reads TGCGCCAGCAGCTTGGGAGAACAGGGATCTGGAAACACCATATATTTT.

This chain connects TRBV29-1 to TRBJ2-1; 13 nucleotides line up with TRBD2. The V gene's germline CDR1 is SQVTM and CDR2 ANQGSEA. CDR3 size: 16 residues. The V and J ends lost 2 bases and 5 bases, in that order; junction bases with no gene match: 6. CDR3 region: CSVERGLAGTNNEQFF. In DNA, the CDR3 is TGCAGCGTTGAAAGGGGACTAGCGGGGACTAACAATGAGCAGTTCTTC.

The V and J genes are TRBV4-3 and TRBJ2-2; weak D call: TRBD2 (7 bases). In germline, CDR1 is LGHNA, CDR2 YSLEER. The CDR3 covers 15 residues. V lost 0 bases and J lost 7, with 12 bases in between. In nucleotides, the CDR3 is TGCGCCAGCAGCCAAGATAGGGGGGGCCACGGGGAGCTGTTTTTT. Its protein product is CASSQDRGGHGELFF.

Written as DNA, the CDR3 is TGTGCCTGGCTACAGGGTCACGGCTACACCTTC. Its protein is CAWLQGHGYTF. This sequence joins TRBV30 and TRBJ1-2; TRBD1 might be the D (6 bases). Trimming removed 5 bases at V and 8 bases at J, with 12 bases between. CDR1 and CDR2 (germline): GTSNPN, SVGIG (reference sequence). The CDR3 covers 11 residues. The entire variable domain, with the rest obtained from reference TRBV30 and TRBJ1-2, is as follows: SQTIHQWPATLVQPVGSPLSLECTVEGTSNPNLYWYRQAAGRGLQLLFYSVGIGQISSEVPQNLSASRPQDRQFILSSKKLLLSDSGFYLCAWLQGHGYTFGSGTRLTVV.

The J gene is TRBJ2-3, the V gene TRBV27; D may be TRBD2 (6 bases). V lost 3 bases and J 1 base, leaving 8 bases between the germline ends. The CDR3 consists of 14 residues. The germline CDR1 and CDR2 sequences are MNHEY and SMNVEV (reference sequence). The CDR3 DNA follows: TGTGCCAGCAGTTTCGGGAGAGGCACAGATACGCAGTATTTT. Its translation: CASSFGRGTDTQYF.

The chain recombines TRBV28 with TRBJ1-2, with D possibly TRBD1 on 5 matching bases. Germline values: CDR1 MDHEN, CDR2 SYDVKM. The CDR3 has 17 amino acids. V was clipped by 4 bases and J by 5 bases, with 23 bases between them. This CDR3 is CASSSDLGALTLYGYTF. DNA for the CDR3: TGTGCCAGCAGTTCCGACCTTGGGGCTTTGACTCTATATGGCTACACCTTC.

The chain uses TRBV27 and TRBJ2-7; 8 bases are a match to TRBD2. Trimming removed 7 bases from V and 3 bases from J; junction bases left unmatched: 8. Looked up from germline, CDR1 is MNHEY and CDR2 is SMNVEV (reference sequence). CDR3 size: 14 residues. The CDR3 DNA reads as TGTGCCAGCATCCCAAAGCGGGAGCGCTACGAGCAGTACTTC. Its protein is CASIPKRERYEQYF.

V and J are TRBV5-1 and TRBJ2-3; D is ambiguous. In germline, CDR1 is SGHRS, CDR2 YFSETQ. The CDR3 is 12 residues long. V shed 5 bases and J shed 0 bases, with 4 bases lying between them. CDR3 in DNA: TGCGCCAGCAGAATAAGCACAGATACGCAGTATTTT. It encodes CASRISTDTQYF.

Written as DNA, the CDR3 is TGTGCCAGCAGAACCGGGACAGGGGACACAGATACGCAGTATTTT. Translation gives CASRTGTGDTDTQYF. The chain combines TRBV6-1 with TRBJ2-3; the match to TRBD1 covers 10 bases. With 6 bases clipped from V and 2 bases from J, the junction kept 5 bases outside the gene matches. Germline V gene data show CDR1 as MNHNS and CDR2 as SASEGT. CDR3 length: 15 residues.

This chain joins TRBV18 and TRBJ2-7; the D gene is possibly TRBD2 (6 bases). CDR1 and CDR2 (germline): KGHSH, LQKENI. The CDR3 runs 13 residues. Trimming stripped 2 bases from V and 5 bases from J, with 10 bases between. The CDR3 DNA reads as TGTGCCAGCTCACCATCGGGGGTCAACGAGCAGTACTTC. Its protein is CASSPSGVNEQYF.

This chain connects TRBV6-1 to TRBJ2-1; the match to TRBD1 covers 8 bases. The junction had 6 bases not matched to a gene; V was cut back by 3 bases and J by 8 bases. CDR3 length: 14 residues. The V gene's germline CDR1 is MNHNS and CDR2 SASEGT. The DNA for the CDR3 is TGTGCCAGCAGTGAGCAGGGGGCGTCGGATGAGCAGTTCTTC. Translated, it gives CASSEQGASDEQFF.

The chain employs TRBV4-1 and TRBJ2-1, with 7 bases fitting TRBD2. The CDR3 runs to 14 residues. CDR1 is MGHRA and CDR2 is YSYEKL in the germline V gene. V lost 11 bases, J lost 9 bases, and 16 bases stayed unmatched. The CDR3 is CARGVRRPLGEQFF. The CDR3 coding sequence is TGCGCCCGGGGGGTCCGGCGACCCTTAGGTGAGCAGTTCTTC.

Written as DNA, the CDR3 is TGTGCCAGCAAACACAGGGGTAGCACAGATACGCAGTATTTT. It specifies CASKHRGSTDTQYF. V and J are TRBV27 and TRBJ2-3; 7 bases match TRBD1. The V gene's germline CDR1 is MNHEY and CDR2 SMNVEV (reference sequence). The junction had 4 bases not matched to a gene; V was cut back by 7 bases and J by 0 bases. The CDR3 is made up of 14 amino acids.

The V and J genes are TRBV27 and TRBJ1-1; D unresolved. This CDR3 contains 15 residues. The germline V gene has CDR1 MNHEY and CDR2 SMNVEV (reference sequence). The CDR3 reads CRPDKPLRQNTEAFF. DNA of the CDR3: TGTAGACCCGACAAGCCTCTCCGGCAGAACACTGAAGCTTTCTTT.

The gene calls are TRBV7-6 and TRBJ2-3; D uncertain. V gave up 1 base and J gave up 6 bases, with 8 bases separating them. The V gene's germline CDR1 is SGHVS and CDR2 FNYEAQ. The CDR3 spans 13 residues. The CDR3 coding sequence is TGTGCCAGCAGCTTAGGCAATAGCGATACGCAGTATTTT. It is translated as CASSLGNSDTQYF.

This clone was recorded only once. The chain has TRBV7-3 and TRBJ2-5; tentatively, D is TRBD1 (5 bases). The CDR3 is 15 amino acids. Trimming took off 2 bases at V and 1 base at J, with 11 bases between the two ends. Germline CDR1 and CDR2: SGHTA and FQGTGA. The CDR3 here is CASSLVAGPQETQYF. CDR3 nucleotide sequence: TGTGCCAGCAGCTTAGTGGCAGGGCCCCAAGAGACCCAGTACTTC.

The gene calls are TRBV5-1 and TRBJ2-5; D is possibly TRBD1 (6 bases). CDR1 and CDR2 from the germline V gene are SGHRS and YFSETQ. Trimming cost V 6 bases and J 3 bases, with 15 bases left between them. The CDR3 sequence is 14 residues long. CDR3 bases: TGCGCCAGCACCAACAGGGCGAGAGAAGAGACCCAGTACTTC. Encoded protein: CASTNRAREETQYF.

The rearrangement uses TRBV5-1 and TRBJ1-4; 7 nucleotides match TRBD1. Germline-derived CDR1 and CDR2 are SGHRS and YFSETQ. V shed 4 bases, J shed 7 bases, and the junction held 10 bases outside the gene matches. The CDR3 length is 15 residues. CDR3 residues: CASSRWGTVSEKLFF. The DNA of the CDR3 is TGCGCCAGCAGCCGATGGGGGACAGTAAGTGAAAAACTGTTTTTT.

The chain couples TRBV19 to TRBJ1-1; no definite D call. Germline CDR1 LNHDA, CDR2 SQIVND (reference sequence). The CDR3 has 13 amino acids. Trimming stripped 4 bases from V and 3 bases from J, with 9 bases between. As DNA, the CDR3 is TGTGCCAGTAGTACCAGCGGTGACACTGAAGCTTTCTTT. Encoded protein: CASSTSGDTEAFF.